Following are 2 T cell receptor beta chains from one sample sequenced in a study of T cells after somatic rescue of genetic block. Libraries were prepared by immunoSEQ multiplex PCR; TCRdb keeps only in-frame clonotypes and omits some of them. Of just over 8,000 clones in the sample, roughly 80% were seen once. Sequenced: peripheral blood mononuclear cells (PBMCs). The receptors were gathered from a boy between 5 and 17 years old.

This sequence joins TRBV6-5 and TRBJ2-1; TRBD2 matches at 10 bases. Germline assignment: CDR1 MNHEY and CDR2 SVGAGI. V was clipped by 6 bases and J by 7 bases; unmatched bases: 3. This CDR3 comprises 13 residues. CDR3: CASRTSGSNEQFF. The CDR3 DNA sequence: TGTGCCAGCAGGACTAGCGGGTCGAATGAGCAGTTCTTC.

The chain uses TRBV18 and TRBJ2-3, with TRBD2 matching 10 bases. V gave up 0 bases and J gave up 0 bases; unmatched junction bases: 3. The germline V gene encodes CDR1 KGHSH and CDR2 LQKENI. The CDR3 has 17 residues. The CDR3: CASSPPWGLASTDTQYF. The DNA of the CDR3 is TGTGCCAGCTCACCACCTTGGGGACTAGCGAGCACAGATACGCAGTATTTT.